The 20 T cell receptor beta chains in this list originate from one sample, sequenced in a study of blood T cells in healthy people across ages. A sample-barcoded 5' primer and a J-beta primer mix were used in a second PCR of roughly 7 to 11 cycles. From the 5' RACE reads, TCRdb called clonotypes with MiXCR, one entry per CDR3 protein. The sample shows about 800,000 distinct CDR3 sequences, 20% to 30% of them seen only once. The sample also formed part of further work on T cells of mothers and their children.

The specimen was blood. The receptors stem from a boy younger than 18 in good health.

This clonotype was recorded a few times. The V gene is TRBV12-3 or TRBV12-4, the J gene TRBJ2-6; D might be TRBD1 (6 bases). This CDR3 is built from 15 residues. V was clipped by 3 bases and J by 3 bases, with 9 bases between them. CDR3 DNA: TGTGCCAGCAGTTTTCAGGGGCTTGGGGCCAACGTCCTGACTTTC. Translation: CASSFQGLGANVLTF.

This clonotype was detected a few times. The chain has TRBV15 and TRBJ2-5; D may be TRBD2 (5 bases). The CDR3 spans 13 residues. With 6 bases removed from V and 0 bases from J, the gap between germline ends came to 8 bases. Germline values: CDR1 LNHNV, CDR2 YYDKDF (reference sequence). The CDR3 DNA reads TGTGCCACCAGTCTGGACTACCAAGAGACCCAGTACTTC. This translates into CATSLDYQETQYF.

The rearrangement joins TRBV7-2 to TRBJ2-1, with 7 bases that match TRBD2. Trimming took 5 bases from V and 3 from J; bases not matched to a gene: 7. Germline CDR1 reads SGHTA; CDR2 reads FQGNSA. CDR3 length equals 15 residues. CDR3 in amino acids: CASSPLAALYNEQFF. The CDR3 coding sequence is TGTGCCAGCAGCCCTCTAGCGGCGCTCTACAATGAGCAGTTCTTC.

The sample holds many counts of this clonotype. The chain combines TRBV5-1 with TRBJ2-5, with unresolved D. The germline CDR1 and CDR2 sequences are SGHRS and YFSETQ. Trimming took off 1 base at V and 1 base at J, with 5 bases between the two ends. This CDR3 has 13 residues. DNA for the CDR3: TGCGCCAGCAGCTTGTTGCTCCAAGAGACCCAGTACTTC. Protein: CASSLLLQETQYF.

Only a few counts were recorded for this clonotype. CDR3 DNA: TGTGCCAGCAGCCCCTGGGAAGACCGCTACGAGCAGTACTTC. Translation: CASSPWEDRYEQYF. This sequence joins TRBV7-2 and TRBJ2-7; no clear D gene. Deletions cut 5 bases from V and 3 bases from J, with 14 bases between. The CDR3 is 14 amino acids. Germline V gene data show CDR1 as SGHTA and CDR2 as FQGNSA.

J is TRBJ2-1 and V is TRBV12-3 or TRBV12-4, with TRBD2 identical over 14 bases. This CDR3 comprises 20 residues. V shed 4 bases, J shed 1 base, and the junction held 12 bases outside the gene matches. CDR3 coding DNA: TGTGCCAGCAGTTGGACACCCCGCGGGACTAGCGGGAGATCCTACAATGAGCAGTTCTTC. Amino acid sequence: CASSWTPRGTSGRSYNEQFF.

This clonotype was observed a few times. V and J are TRBV7-6 and TRBJ2-7, with 9 nucleotides matching TRBD2. There are 15 residues in the CDR3. The ends lost 1 base at V and 6 bases at J; junction bases unmatched: 7. Germline loops: CDR1 SGHVS, CDR2 FNYEAQ. This CDR3 reads CASSLEGSGRTEQYF. Written as DNA, the CDR3 is TGTGCCAGCAGCTTAGAAGGTAGCGGGAGAACCGAGCAGTACTTC.

The J gene is TRBJ2-1, the V gene TRBV7-9; unclear D gene. Germline CDR1 and CDR2: SEHNR and FQNEAQ (reference sequence). The CDR3 has 14 residues. V lost 0 bases, J lost 5 bases, and 8 bases lay in between. Written as DNA, the CDR3 is TGTGCCAGCAGCTTAGCAGACTTGAACAATGAGCAGTTCTTC. Translating it yields CASSLADLNNEQFF.

The genes are TRBV29-1 and TRBJ1-1; 7 positions match TRBD1. The CDR3 loop spans 15 amino acids. The V gene end was trimmed by 7 bases and the J gene end by 2 bases; junction bases not matched to a gene: 13. The V gene's germline CDR1 is SQVTM and CDR2 ANQGSEA. The chain's CDR3 is CSAQMWDSGNTEAFF. In nucleotides, the CDR3 is TGCAGCGCCCAAATGTGGGACAGCGGAAACACTGAAGCTTTCTTT. The entire variable domain, with the rest obtained from reference TRBV29-1 and TRBJ1-1, is as follows: SAVISQKPSRDICQRGTSLTIQCQVDSQVTMMFWYRQQPGQSLTLIATANQGSEATYESGFVIDKFPISRPNLTFSTLTVSNMSPEDSSIYLCSAQMWDSGNTEAFFGQGTRLTVV.

This chain joins TRBV5-1 and TRBJ2-1; 10 bases agree with TRBD2. The junction had 12 bases not matched to a gene; V was cut back by 6 bases and J by 9 bases. Germline V lookup: CDR1 SGHRS, CDR2 YFSETQ. The CDR3 extends over 15 amino acids. CDR3 in DNA: TGCGCCAGCAACACAGGGGCTAGCGGGAGTACTGAGCAGTTCTTC. It codes for CASNTGASGSTEQFF.

In this sample, this clonotype turned up a few times. V usage is TRBV7-2 and J usage is TRBJ2-1; the match to TRBD2 covers 12 bases. CDR1 is SGHTA and CDR2 is FQGNSA in the germline V gene. The V segment lost 4 bases and the J segment 3 bases; nucleotides outside the gene matches: 4. CDR3 length equals 16 residues. CDR3 protein: CASSSELAGGYNEQFF. The CDR3 DNA is TGTGCCAGCAGCTCCGAACTAGCGGGGGGCTACAATGAGCAGTTCTTC. The full variable domain, with the rest looked up from reference TRBV7-2 and TRBJ2-1, is GAGVSQSPSNKVTEKGKDVELRCDPISGHTALYWYRQSLGQGLEFLIYFQGNSAPDKSGLPSDRFSAERTGGSVSTLTIQRTQQEDSAVYLCASSSELAGGYNEQFFGPGTRLTVL.

This clonotype was detected a few times. This chain connects TRBV7-2 to TRBJ2-7, with TRBD1 matching 7 bases. Losses at the gene ends were 1 base for V and 3 bases for J; bases not matched to a gene: 9. The V gene's germline CDR1 is SGHTA and CDR2 FQGNSA. This CDR3 contains 16 residues. CDR3 sequence reads: CASSLESGQWNYEQYF. The CDR3, as DNA: TGTGCCAGCAGCTTAGAATCGGGACAGTGGAACTACGAGCAGTACTTC.

This clonotype has only a few counts. The chain combines TRBV29-1 with TRBJ2-7; 7 bases are a match to TRBD2. This CDR3 is built from 13 residues. Germline values: CDR1 SQVTM, CDR2 ANQGSEA. The junction had 8 bases not matched to a gene; V was cut back by 6 bases and J by 3 bases. The CDR3 loop reads CSVGEGPIYEQYF. CDR3 DNA: TGCAGCGTGGGGGAGGGACCGATCTACGAGCAGTACTTC.

This rearrangement joins TRBV20-1 to TRBJ2-5; the match to TRBD2 covers 13 bases. V was clipped by 1 base and J by 1 base; unmatched bases: 9. Germline V gene data show CDR1 as DFQATT and CDR2 as SNEGSKA (reference sequence). The CDR3 runs to 18 residues. CDR3 coding DNA: TGCAGTGCTAGAGTCTTCGGACTAGCGGGGGCCTTCCAAGAGACCCAGTACTTC. Translated: CSARVFGLAGAFQETQYF.

This clonotype was seen a handful of times. The junction differs from germline at one of its ends, possibly a read error. The chain joins TRBV7-9 to TRBJ2-7; possible D gene TRBD1, 6 bases. The germline CDR1 and CDR2 sequences are SEHNR and FQNEAQ (reference sequence). This CDR3 region has 14 residues. Here the CDR3 DNA reads TGTGCCAGCAGCTTTGACAGGTACTCCTACGAGCAGTGCTTC. Residues: CASSFDRYSYEQCF.

This clonotype was detected many times. J is TRBJ2-3 and V is TRBV20-1; no definite D call. The CDR3 is 12 residues long. V was trimmed by 6 bases and J by 0 bases, leaving 7 bases between them. Germline V lookup: CDR1 DFQATT, CDR2 SNEGSKA (reference sequence). Written as DNA, the CDR3 is TGCAGTGCGGCCGGGAGCACAGATACGCAGTATTTT. Its protein is CSAAGSTDTQYF.

As for this clonotype: At one boundary the junction diverges from the germline segment, which might be a read error. The V call is TRBV12-3 or TRBV12-4, the J call TRBJ1-2; no definite D call. The CDR3 spans 16 residues. This CDR3 reads CASSLPDGDLNYGYTF. The DNA of the CDR3 is TGTGCCAGCAGTCTCCCCGACGGCGACCTTAACTACGGCTACACCTTC.

The rearrangement uses TRBV28 and TRBJ1-1; no firm D call. The CDR3 length is 12 residues. Germline V gene sequence: CDR1 MDHEN, CDR2 SYDVKM. Trimming took off 11 bases at V and 0 bases at J, with 10 bases between the two ends. The CDR3 bases are TGTGCCGGTTCAGGATTGAACACTGAAGCTTTCTTT. The encoded protein is CAGSGLNTEAFF.

CDR3 in DNA: TGTGCCAGCTCAAGCAGGGGCTTGGGCACGATCTCTGGGGCCAACGTCCTGACTTTC. This sequence encodes CASSSRGLGTISGANVLTF. The chain recombines TRBV12-3 or TRBV12-4 with TRBJ2-6, with D possibly matching TRBD1 (6 bases). Between the trimmed V and J ends, which lost 8 bases and 0 bases, there was a span of 23 bases. The CDR3 covers 19 residues.

The chain combines TRBV27 with TRBJ2-5; D remains ambiguous. Matching the DNA end better, TRBJ2-1 makes the J call doubtful. There are 16 residues in the CDR3. Germline V lookup: CDR1 MNHEY, CDR2 SMNVEV (reference sequence). In DNA, the CDR3 is TGTGCCAGCAGTTTATGGTCCCTAGATGCCTACAATGAGCAGTTCTTC. The encoded protein is CASSLWSLDAYNEQFF.